The 19 T cell receptor beta chains below come from one sample, sequenced in a study of blood T cell repertoires in COVID-19 (dated by TCRdb to the early 2020s). Library preparation used the immunoSEQ multiplex PCR assay. The clones in this table, taken by TCRdb from immuneACCESS, are in-frame only. Not every clone is retained; where verified, under half of the shortfall comes from an unresolved V gene, and the cause of the rest is unknown. The sample table contains about 160,000 clones; only one count was recorded for approximately 84% of them. The ten largest clones represent approximately 1% of the sample. Sequenced input: peripheral blood. The source of these receptors is a man aged 40-49 years with acute or convalescent COVID-19.

V gene TRBV7-8 combines with J gene TRBJ1-3; D unresolved. This CDR3 spans 14 amino acids. V lost 1 base to trimming and J lost 0 bases, with 4 bases between them. The V gene's germline CDR1 is SGHVS and CDR2 FQNEAQ. The CDR3, as DNA: TGTGCCAGCAGCTTAGACGGCTCTGGAAACACCATATATTTT. It translates to CASSLDGSGNTIYF.

This chain joins TRBV5-6 and TRBJ2-7; a weak D match, TRBD1 (6 bases). The CDR3 extends over 12 amino acids. Trimming pared 5 bases from V and 4 bases from J, leaving 10 bases between. From germline, CDR1 is SGHDT and CDR2 YYEEEE. This chain's CDR3 is CASSGQNYEQYF. CDR3 DNA: TGTGCCAGCAGTGGACAGAATTACGAGCAGTACTTC.

V gene TRBV18 combines with J gene TRBJ2-5, with TRBD2 as a possible D gene (5 bases). V lost 1 base and J 1 base, leaving 16 bases between the germline ends. CDR3 size: 17 residues. In germline, CDR1 is KGHSH, CDR2 LQKENI. CDR3 bases: TGTGCCAGCTCACCACTCGGGAAGGTGGGTTTCCAAGAGACCCAGTACTTC. Its translation is CASSPLGKVGFQETQYF.

The chain carries TRBV24-1 and TRBJ1-5, with TRBD1 matching 10 bases. Trimming at V came to 4 bases and at J to 5 bases, leaving 1 base not matched to a gene. The V gene's germline CDR1 is KGHDR and CDR2 SFDVKD. The CDR3 loop spans 14 amino acids. CDR3 DNA sequence: TGTGCCACCAGTGAGGGACAGGGGTATCAGCCCCAGCATTTT. Translation: CATSEGQGYQPQHF.

The chain combines TRBV7-9 with TRBJ2-5; 9 nucleotides match TRBD1. Germline V gene lookup returns CDR1 SEHNR and CDR2 FQNEAQ (reference sequence). The CDR3 runs 14 residues. J was trimmed by 5 bases and V by 5 bases; bases with no gene match: 6. CDR3 loop: CASSERTGVETQYF. In nucleotides, the CDR3 is TGTGCCAGCAGCGAAAGGACAGGGGTTGAGACCCAGTACTTC. Based on the CDR3 plus reference TRBV7-9 and TRBJ2-5, the full variable domain is DTGVSQNPRHKITKRGQNVTFRCDPISEHNRLYWYRQTLGQGPEFLTYFQNEAQLEKSRLLSDRFSAERPKGSFSTLEIQRTEQGDSAMYLCASSERTGVETQYFGPGTRLLVL.

The rearrangement joins TRBV9 to TRBJ1-2; weak D call: TRBD1 (6 bases). Germline V lookup: CDR1 SGDLS, CDR2 YYNGEE. Trimming stripped 3 bases from V and 0 bases from J, with 12 bases between. This CDR3 is 15 amino acids long. CDR3 in DNA: TGTGCCAGCAGCGCCCCGGGGGGCGCTAACTATGGCTACACCTTC. Its translation: CASSAPGGANYGYTF.

CDR3 sequence (DNA): TGTGCCACCAGTGATTTGGGCATGAACACCGGGGAGCTGTTTTTT. Its translation: CATSDLGMNTGELFF. The J gene is TRBJ2-2, the V gene TRBV24-1, with D unclear. V lost 0 bases and J 1 base, leaving 5 bases between the germline ends. CDR1 is KGHDR, CDR2 SFDVKD, per germline. The CDR3 loop spans 15 amino acids.

This chain connects TRBV19 to TRBJ2-7; D might be TRBD2 (6 bases). The germline gives CDR1 LNHDA, CDR2 SQIVND (reference sequence). V was clipped by 5 bases and J by 0 bases, with 14 bases between them. The CDR3 length is 15 residues. In DNA form, the CDR3 reads TGTGCCAGTAGTCCCTGGCGGGGTCCCTCCTACGAGCAGTACTTC. Protein: CASSPWRGPSYEQYF.

This clone showed up just a few times. This sequence joins TRBV2 and TRBJ1-6, with 10 bases fitting TRBD1. Trimming removed 4 bases from V and 10 bases from J; junction bases left unmatched: 4. The CDR3 has 14 amino acids. The germline V gene encodes CDR1 SNHLY and CDR2 FYNNEI. CDR3 nucleotides: TGTGCCAGCAGTGTGGGACAGGGGAGCTCACCCCTCCACTTT. Translating it yields CASSVGQGSSPLHF.

Points on this clone: This CDR3 is also generated by other DNA sequences in the sample. The chain links TRBV18 to TRBJ1-6, with 12 bases matching TRBD1. The CDR3 has 18 residues. J gave up 4 bases and V 3 bases, and 7 bases lay outside the gene matches. CDR1 is KGHSH, CDR2 LQKENI, per germline. The CDR3: CASSPGQGALGYNSPLHF. CDR3 nucleotides: TGTGCCAGCTCACCGGGACAGGGGGCTCTCGGGTATAATTCACCCCTCCACTTT.

The gene calls are TRBV2 and TRBJ2-7, with D uncertain. The CDR3 length is 13 residues. Germline-derived CDR1 and CDR2 are SNHLY and FYNNEI. Trimming took off 7 bases at V and 0 bases at J, with 10 bases between the two ends. As DNA, the CDR3 is TGTGCCAGCAATGCTGGCACCTCCTACGAGCAGTACTTC. Its protein product is CASNAGTSYEQYF.

There are a few counts of this clone. The J gene is TRBJ2-1, the V gene TRBV7-8, with a possible D match to TRBD2 (6 bases). This CDR3 contains 16 residues. CDR1 is SGHVS and CDR2 is FQNEAQ in the germline V gene. V was pared by 4 bases and J by 0 bases, with 13 bases between. This CDR3 reads CASSSFSGISYNEQFF. The DNA of the CDR3 is TGTGCCAGCAGCTCCTTTAGCGGAATCTCCTACAATGAGCAGTTCTTC.

This rearrangement joins TRBV7-8 to TRBJ1-1; a weak D match, TRBD1 (6 bases). V was clipped by 5 bases and J by 1 base, with 14 bases between them. Germline V lookup: CDR1 SGHVS, CDR2 FQNEAQ. The CDR3 has 15 residues. CDR3: CASSMDRHGNTEAFF. As DNA, the CDR3 is TGTGCCAGCAGCATGGACAGACATGGGAACACTGAAGCTTTCTTT.

This clone has just a few counts. The chain is built from TRBV5-5 and TRBJ2-7; 8 positions match TRBD1. Germline CDR1 reads SGHKS; CDR2 reads YYEKEE (reference sequence). The CDR3 is made up of 15 amino acids. V lost 3 bases and J lost 3; bases outside the gene matches: 8. The CDR3 nucleotides read TGTGCCAGCAGCTCGACAGGGGCGTACATCTACGAGCAGTACTTC. Protein sequence: CASSSTGAYIYEQYF.

The chain joins TRBV2 to TRBJ2-4; TRBD1 matches 9 bases. The V gene's germline CDR1 is SNHLY and CDR2 FYNNEI. J gave up 8 bases and V 6 bases, and 5 bases lay outside the gene matches. This CDR3 is 13 amino acids long. CDR3 sequence reads: CASRGQGGDIQYF. Here the CDR3 DNA reads TGTGCCAGCAGGGGACAGGGTGGGGACATTCAGTACTTC.

The J gene is TRBJ2-7, the V gene TRBV3-1 (or the pseudogene TRBV3-2); TRBD1 matches at 7 bases. V was pared by 1 base and J by 5 bases, with 5 bases of the junction left unmatched. The CDR3 has 14 amino acids. Germline CDR1 and CDR2: LGHDT and YNNKEL (reference sequence). Here the CDR3 reads CASSQVTGKNEQYF. DNA of the CDR3: TGTGCCAGCAGCCAAGTGACAGGGAAGAACGAGCAGTACTTC.

The gene calls are TRBV6-5 and TRBJ1-1; weak D call: TRBD1 (6 bases). V lost 6 bases to trimming and J lost 1 base, with 9 bases between them. This CDR3 is 13 amino acids long. Per germline, CDR1 MNHEY and CDR2 SVGAGI. The chain's CDR3 is CASRGQTNTEAFF. DNA for the CDR3: TGTGCCAGCAGAGGACAGACGAACACTGAAGCTTTCTTT.

The chain recombines TRBV3-1 (or the pseudogene TRBV3-2) with TRBJ1-2, with 8 bases lining up with TRBD1. The CDR3 consists of 14 residues. The V segment lost 3 bases and the J segment 3 bases; nucleotides outside the gene matches: 3. Germline V gives CDR1 LGHDT, CDR2 YNNKEL (reference sequence). For the CDR3, the DNA is TGTGCCAGCAGCCAGCCGGGACAGGACTATGGCTACACCTTC. As protein: CASSQPGQDYGYTF.

This chain joins TRBV1 and TRBJ1-1; no DNA check was done on the table's D call, TRBD1. TRBV1 is termed a pseudogene. This CDR3 has 15 residues. CDR3 amino acids: CTSSPSGQANTEAFF. CDR3 DNA sequence: TGCACCAGCAGCCCCTCGGGACAGGCGAACACTGAAGCTTTCTTT.